Listed here are 11 T cell receptor beta chains from one sample, sequenced in a study of T cell clonality in common variable immunodeficiency. Study-wide results and limits: In common variable immunodeficiency, TCR beta chains reportedly carried fewer deletions and N-nucleotide insertions.

Antigen specificity for these receptors is unknown. TCRdb's table, derived via immunoSEQ multiplex PCR, lists solely in-frame clones and lacks some. Altogether 25,000 to 35,000 clones were found in the sample, and no singletons occur. The sequenced sample consisted of peripheral blood mononuclear cells. These receptors all stem from a human donor with common variable immunodeficiency.

This clone has only a few counts. The CDR3 is cut off 3 residues early in the read; its end comes from the germline J gene. V gene TRBV2 combines with J gene TRBJ2-1; 7 bases fit TRBD1. Per the germline V gene, CDR1 is SNHLY and CDR2 is FYNNEI. After removal of 1 base from V and 5 bases from J, the junction contained 8 bases not matched to a gene. CDR3 length: 16 amino acids. CDR3 sequence reads: CASSEVTGAGNNEQFF. CDR3 bases read: TGTGCCAGCAGTGAAGTAACAGGGGCAGGGAACAATGAG.

This clone came up many times. The read gets to within 3 residues of the CDR3 end, and the germline J gene fills in the rest. The chain employs TRBV10-1 and TRBJ2-2; 14 positions agree with TRBD2. V shed 7 bases, J shed 0 bases, and the junction held 7 bases outside the gene matches. The CDR3 loop spans 18 amino acids. Per germline, CDR1 WNHNN and CDR2 SYGVQD (reference sequence). Incomplete CDR3 DNA: TGCGCCAGCACCGGGACTAGCGGGAGCCGACCGAACACCGGGGAG. This sequence encodes CASTGTSGSRPNTGE. The whole CDR3 reads CASTGTSGSRPNTGELFF.

About this clone itself: The observed sequence ends 3 residues before the CDR3 terminus, with the missing tail filled in from the germline J gene. The chain has TRBV30 and TRBJ1-2; a weak D match, TRBD1 (6 bases). The length of the CDR3 is 18 residues. Germline values: CDR1 GTSNPN, CDR2 SVGIG (reference sequence). Deletions cut 2 bases from V and 2 bases from J, with 24 bases between. This CDR3 reads CAWSRKGKQGGWNYGYTF. The CDR3 DNA, read in part, is TGTGCCTGGAGTCGAAAGGGGAAACAGGGAGGGTGGAACTATGGC.

This clone was recorded many times. The read gets to within 3 residues of the CDR3 end, and the germline J gene fills in the rest. This chain links TRBV20-1 with TRBJ1-1; D is perhaps TRBD1 (5 bases). Germline loops: CDR1 DFQATT, CDR2 SNEGSKA (reference sequence). CDR3 size: 13 residues. Trimming pared 2 bases from V and 4 bases from J, leaving 11 bases between. The CDR3 spells CSARPTESTEAFF. The part of the CDR3 DNA that was read is TGCAGTGCTAGACCGACAGAGAGCACTGAA.

This clone was seen only a few times. Read coverage stops 3 residues before the CDR3 terminus; the germline J gene supplies the remainder. V and J are TRBV2 and TRBJ2-7; TRBD1 matches 10 bases. V gave up 6 bases and J gave up 0 bases; unmatched junction bases: 5. The CDR3 runs 15 residues. The V gene's germline CDR1 is SNHLY and CDR2 FYNNEI. CDR3 bases read: TGTGCCAGCAGCCGGGACAGGGGATACTCCTACGAG. It is translated as CASSRDRGYSYE. The complete CDR3 protein is CASSRDRGYSYEQYF.

About this clone: The CDR3 extends 3 residues past the end of the read, so its final part is completed from the germline J gene. The gene calls are TRBV6-1 and TRBJ1-1, with D possibly matching TRBD1 (5 bases). CDR1 MNHNS and CDR2 SASEGT come from the germline V gene. The CDR3 contains 17 residues. The V gene lost 0 bases and the J gene lost 4 bases, with 18 bases spanning the gap. CDR3 sequence reads: CASSEAIKYSGGTEAFF. Incomplete CDR3 DNA: TGTGCCAGCAGTGAAGCGATTAAATATTCCGGGGGCACTGAA.

Ten or more counts support this clone. The DNA ends 3 residues before the CDR3 does, and the rest of the CDR3 is filled in from the germline J gene. The chain links TRBV19 to TRBJ2-1; 7 positions agree with TRBD2. J lost 4 bases, V lost 3 bases, and 3 bases had no gene match. The CDR3 sequence is 14 residues long. In germline, CDR1 is LNHDA, CDR2 SQIVND (reference sequence). Partial CDR3 DNA: TGTGCCAGTAGTATGGCGGGGGTTTACAATGAG. The encoded protein is CASSMAGVYNE. The whole CDR3 is CASSMAGVYNEQFF.

As regards this clone: The CDR3 extends 3 residues past the end of the read, so its final part is completed from the germline J gene. This chain connects TRBV7-8 to TRBJ1-2; D ambiguous. The CDR3 is 13 amino acids. CDR1 and CDR2 (germline): SGHVS, FQNEAQ. CDR3 DNA (partial): TGTGCCAGCAGCTTAGAAGGCAGGTCCGGC. Translated: CASSLEGRSG. The CDR3 as a whole reads CASSLEGRSGYTF.

This clone was seen a handful of times. The CDR3 end falls 3 residues outside the read, so it is completed with the germline J gene. The V and J genes are TRBV19 and TRBJ2-2, with 7 bases lining up with TRBD1. J gave up 0 bases and V 11 bases, and 6 bases lay outside the gene matches. Germline V gene lookup returns CDR1 LNHDA and CDR2 SQIVND (reference sequence). This CDR3 contains 14 residues. Partial CDR3 DNA: TGTGCCGGAAAAGACAGGGCGAACACCGGGGAG. This encodes CAGKDRANTGE. The full CDR3 reads CAGKDRANTGELFF.

This clone was detected a few times. The CDR3 end is not reached by the read, which stops 3 residues before it; the germline J gene fills it in. This rearrangement joins TRBV19 to TRBJ2-7, with D possibly being TRBD1 (5 bases). The CDR3 loop spans 15 amino acids. CDR1 and CDR2 from the germline V gene are LNHDA and SQIVND (reference sequence). V lost 3 bases and J lost 0, with 12 bases in between. CDR3 protein: CASSMGRDGSYEQYF. Incomplete CDR3 DNA: TGTGCCAGTAGTATGGGCAGGGATGGCTCCTACGAG.

Note on this clone: The read ends 3 residues shy of where the CDR3 ends; the end is completed using the germline J gene. The chain combines TRBV19 with TRBJ1-5; 9 bases fit TRBD1. J was trimmed by 4 bases and V by 10 bases; bases with no gene match: 5. The length of the CDR3 is 13 residues. In germline, CDR1 is LNHDA, CDR2 SQIVND (reference sequence). The CDR3 here is CATATGGNQPQHF. The DNA read from the CDR3 is TGTGCCACCGCGACAGGGGGAAATCAGCCC. The variable domain in full, completed from reference TRBV19 and TRBJ1-5, reads DGGITQSPKYLFRKEGQNVTLSCEQNLNHDAMYWYRQDPGQGLRLIYYSQIVNDFQKGDIAEGYSVSREKKESFPLTVTSAQKNPTAFYLCATATGGNQPQHFGDGTRLSIL.